This T cell receptor (beta chain) was retrieved from a study of PD-1 blockade in mismatch repair-deficient tumors. The table came from immunoSEQ multiplex PCR; TCRdb's copy has only in-frame clones and leaves some out. Of around 25,000 clones in the sample, nearly 85% were seen once. To note about this clone: As yet, its antigen is unknown.

V was clipped by 2 bases and J by 4 bases; unmatched bases: 0. CDR3 size: 15 residues. Germline V lookup: CDR1 MRHNA, CDR2 SNTAGT. General observations from the study: Rapid post-treatment expansion, then contraction, generally preceding radiologic response, marked tumor-resident clones.

Specimen: peripheral blood, collected 12 weeks after starting pembrolizumab. This receptor was identified in an adult with mismatch repair-deficient cancer. The chain is built from TRBV6-4 and TRBJ2-3; 13 nucleotides agree with TRBD2. The CDR3 is CASSDGTSGADTQYF. In DNA, the CDR3 is TGTGCCAGCAGTGACGGGACTAGCGGGGCAGATACGCAGTATTTT.